This passage covers 30 T cell receptor beta chains from one sample sequenced in a study of blood T cell repertoires in COVID-19. Measured with immunoSEQ multiplex PCR; TCRdb has only the in-frame clones, and not every one. This table has 240,000 or so clones, about four fifths appearing once. Sequenced: peripheral blood. These receptors were obtained from a woman older than 75 with acute or convalescent COVID-19.

The chain has TRBV19 and TRBJ2-3, with 7 bases lining up with TRBD2. J lost 2 bases, V lost 3 bases, and 5 bases had no gene match. Germline loops: CDR1 LNHDA, CDR2 SQIVND (reference sequence). CDR3 size: 15 residues. CDR3 DNA sequence: TGTGCCAGTAGTATGTGGGGGGGGACCACAGATACGCAGTATTTT. This codes for CASSMWGGTTDTQYF.

V usage is TRBV15 and J usage is TRBJ1-4; the match to TRBD1 covers 8 bases. Trimming at V came to 1 base and at J to 7 bases, leaving 5 bases not matched to a gene. CDR3 length equals 15 residues. Germline CDR1 and CDR2: LNHNV and YYDKDF (reference sequence). CDR3 DNA sequence: TGTGCCACCAGCAGAGTGGACAGGGCAGGTGAAAAACTGTTTTTT. It codes for CATSRVDRAGEKLFF. Combining the CDR3 with reference TRBV15 and TRBJ1-4 gives the whole variable domain DAMVIQNPRYQVTQFGKPVTLSCSQTLNHNVMYWYQQKSSQAPKLLFHYYDKDFNNEADTPDNFQSRRPNTSFCFLDIRSPGLGDTAMYLCATSRVDRAGEKLFFGSGTQLSVL.

This clone showed up just once. The chain is built from TRBV2 and TRBJ1-2; 9 bases line up with TRBD1. This CDR3 has 13 amino acids. Germline CDR1 and CDR2: SNHLY and FYNNEI. The ends lost 4 bases at V and 8 bases at J; junction bases unmatched: 5. The CDR3 DNA is TGTGCCAGCAGTGTGGACAGGGGAAACGGCTACACCTTC. Protein product: CASSVDRGNGYTF.

J is TRBJ1-3 and V is TRBV3-1 (or the pseudogene TRBV3-2); D not resolved. V gave up 2 bases and J gave up 4 bases, with 6 bases separating them. The CDR3 spans 13 residues. Germline V gene lookup returns CDR1 LGHDT and CDR2 YNNKEL (reference sequence). CDR3 nucleotides: TGTGCCAGCAGCCAAATGGCCGGAAACACCATATATTTT. Translated, it gives CASSQMAGNTIYF.

The rearrangement links TRBV28 to TRBJ1-6; the D is unclear. Germline loops: CDR1 MDHEN, CDR2 SYDVKM. This CDR3 region has 18 residues. Trimming pared 3 bases from V and 9 bases from J, leaving 24 bases between. CDR3 bases: TGTGCCAGCAGTTTTCTCCGGGAACGGATCTCGCGGGGTTCACCCCTCCACTTT. As protein: CASSFLRERISRGSPLHF.

This chain joins TRBV7-9 and TRBJ1-4; 8 bases are shared with TRBD1. Per the germline V gene, CDR1 is SEHNR and CDR2 is FQNEAQ (reference sequence). CDR3 size: 15 residues. V dropped 5 bases and J dropped 6; count of bases not matched to a gene: 8. The CDR3 loop is CASSPLRGQDEKLFF. CDR3 DNA sequence: TGTGCCAGCAGCCCCCTCAGGGGGCAGGATGAAAAACTGTTTTTT. Looking up the rest from reference TRBV7-9 and TRBJ1-4 gives the full variable domain: DTGVSQNPRHKITKRGQNVTFRCDPISEHNRLYWYRQTLGQGPEFLTYFQNEAQLEKSRLLSDRFSAERPKGSFSTLEIQRTEQGDSAMYLCASSPLRGQDEKLFFGSGTQLSVL.

Regarding this clone: Other DNA sequences of this sample code for an identical CDR3. The chain couples TRBV2 to TRBJ2-2, with D tentatively TRBD1 (5 bases). The CDR3 is 13 residues long. Trimming took off 1 base at V and 6 bases at J, with 6 bases between the two ends. Germline values: CDR1 SNHLY, CDR2 FYNNEI. The CDR3 is CASSEVRAGELFF. The CDR3, as DNA: TGTGCCAGCAGTGAAGTCAGGGCCGGGGAGCTGTTTTTT.

This clone turned up a few times. The chain joins TRBV7-2 to TRBJ1-5; 9 nucleotides match TRBD1. The CDR3 is 15 amino acids. In germline, CDR1 is SGHTA, CDR2 FQGNSA. With V trimmed by 5 bases and J by 5 bases, 7 bases remained unmatched. The CDR3 region has the DNA TGTGCCAGCAGCCCCGAGGGACAGGGTGATCAGCCCCAGCATTTT. This codes for CASSPEGQGDQPQHF. Supplemented by reference TRBV7-2 and TRBJ1-5, the full variable domain reads GAGVSQSPSNKVTEKGKDVELRCDPISGHTALYWYRQSLGQGLEFLIYFQGNSAPDKSGLPSDRFSAERTGGSVSTLTIQRTQQEDSAVYLCASSPEGQGDQPQHFGDGTRLSIL.

The chain couples TRBV6-5 to TRBJ1-1; D is ambiguous. The CDR3 extends over 15 amino acids. CDR1 is MNHEY and CDR2 is SVGAGI in the germline V gene. Trimming pared 2 bases from V and 1 base from J, leaving 11 bases between. As DNA, the CDR3 is TGTGCCAGCAGTTACCTCGGCCCGGGGAACACTGAAGCTTTCTTT. Encoded protein: CASSYLGPGNTEAFF.

The V call is TRBV28, the J call TRBJ2-2, with D hard to call. Per germline, CDR1 MDHEN and CDR2 SYDVKM. CDR3 size: 12 residues. Trimming shortened V by 6 bases and J by 6 bases, and 8 bases separated the two germline ends. As DNA, the CDR3 is TGTGCCAGCAGGGGCCTTGCCGGGGAGCTGTTTTTT. It translates to CASRGLAGELFF. The full variable domain, completed using reference TRBV28 and TRBJ2-2, is DVKVTQSSRYLVKRTGEKVFLECVQDMDHENMFWYRQDPGLGLRLIYFSYDVKMKEKGDIPEGYSVSREKKERFSLILESASTNQTSMYLCASRGLAGELFFGEGSRLTVL.

This rearrangement joins TRBV2 to TRBJ1-4, with TRBD1 matching 9 bases. This CDR3 region has 19 residues. CDR1 is SNHLY and CDR2 is FYNNEI in the germline V gene. V was pared by 4 bases and J by 7 bases, with 19 bases of the junction left unmatched. Written as DNA, the CDR3 is TGTGCCAGCAGTGGCAGAATTTTTGCCCGGGGACAGGGCGGTGAAAAACTGTTTTTT. This codes for CASSGRIFARGQGGEKLFF.

The chain combines TRBV19 with TRBJ1-2; 9 nucleotides line up with TRBD1. Germline V CDR1 and CDR2: LNHDA, SQIVND (reference sequence). The CDR3 runs to 13 residues. The ends lost 6 bases at V and 5 bases at J; junction bases unmatched: 4. The CDR3 region is CASRGTGRYGYTF. DNA for the CDR3: TGTGCCAGTAGAGGGACAGGGCGATATGGCTACACCTTC.

This clone appeared a single time. V and J are TRBV28 and TRBJ2-2; 11 bases line up with TRBD1. Unmatched junction bases numbered 6, after V lost 2 bases and J lost 4 bases. Germline V lookup: CDR1 MDHEN, CDR2 SYDVKM. The CDR3 totals 17 residues. CDR3 loop: CASSLKSGTGGTGELFF. DNA for the CDR3: TGTGCCAGCAGTTTAAAGTCAGGGACAGGGGGCACCGGGGAGCTGTTTTTT. Variable domain in full (rest from reference TRBV28 and TRBJ2-2): DVKVTQSSRYLVKRTGEKVFLECVQDMDHENMFWYRQDPGLGLRLIYFSYDVKMKEKGDIPEGYSVSREKKERFSLILESASTNQTSMYLCASSLKSGTGGTGELFFGEGSRLTVL.

V gene TRBV19 combines with J gene TRBJ1-4; tentatively, D is TRBD1 (5 bases). The V end was cut by 5 bases, the J end by 8 bases, with 15 bases between. This CDR3 comprises 14 residues. In germline, CDR1 is LNHDA, CDR2 SQIVND (reference sequence). Here the CDR3 DNA reads TGTGCCAGTAGTCCGGACATTCTTGGGGAAAAACTGTTTTTT. Its protein is CASSPDILGEKLFF.

The genes are TRBV25-1 and TRBJ2-5; perhaps TRBD2 as D (6 bases). CDR1 is MGHDK, CDR2 SYGVNS, per germline. With 1 base removed from V and 3 bases from J, the gap between germline ends came to 9 bases. CDR3 length: 14 amino acids. CDR3: CASSESGGKETQYF. CDR3 DNA sequence: TGTGCCAGCAGTGAATCTGGGGGGAAAGAGACCCAGTACTTC.

This clone was recorded once. The chain combines TRBV6-5 with TRBJ2-3, with D unresolved. With 7 bases removed from V and 3 bases from J, the gap between germline ends came to 14 bases. CDR1 is MNHEY, CDR2 SVGAGI, per germline. CDR3 length: 14 residues. The DNA for the CDR3 is TGTGCCAGCACCCGACACCCTTTTACAGATACGCAGTATTTT. It is translated as CASTRHPFTDTQYF.

The chain recombines TRBV25-1 with TRBJ1-5, with a tentative D call TRBD1 (5 bases). CDR3 length: 14 residues. Trimming took off 8 bases at V and 4 bases at J, with 15 bases between the two ends. Germline V gene lookup returns CDR1 MGHDK and CDR2 SYGVNS. CDR3 sequence reads: CASGAPRGNQPQHF. The CDR3 DNA is TGTGCCAGCGGGGCCCCAAGAGGTAATCAGCCCCAGCATTTT.

This chain's CDR3 is CASSPSQGALGYTF. The CDR3 DNA is TGTGCCAGCAGCCCTAGCCAGGGGGCGCTTGGCTACACCTTC. V is TRBV7-9 and J is TRBJ1-2, with TRBD1 identical over 8 bases. This CDR3 is built from 14 residues. Germline trimming cut 5 bases from V and 7 bases from J; bases unmatched to any gene: 9. Germline lookup yields CDR1 SEHNR and CDR2 FQNEAQ (reference sequence).

The CDR3 loop is CAISSSLVVLRSSYEQYF. CDR3 DNA: TGTGCCATCAGTAGTTCCCTTGTTGTATTGAGATCCTCCTACGAGCAGTACTTC. This chain uses TRBV10-3 with TRBJ2-7; D not resolved. V lost 5 bases and J lost 0, with 23 bases in between. Germline V gives CDR1 ENHRY, CDR2 SYGVKD. The CDR3 length is 18 residues.

The chain recombines TRBV9 with TRBJ1-4, with D unclear. CDR3 length equals 15 residues. Germline lookup yields CDR1 SGDLS and CDR2 YYNGEE. Trimming took 7 bases from V and 6 from J, leaving 19 bases between them. The CDR3 bases are TGTGCCAGCGGACCCCTAGCCGAGCCTTATGAAAAACTGTTTTTT. As protein: CASGPLAEPYEKLFF.

This clone was seen more than once but under ten times. The rearrangement joins TRBV5-6 to TRBJ2-1; weak D call: TRBD2 (5 bases). Germline loops: CDR1 SGHDT, CDR2 YYEEEE. Trimming stripped 5 bases from V and 9 bases from J, with 12 bases between. The CDR3 covers 12 residues. The CDR3 nucleotides are TGTGCCAGCAGGAAGAGGGTCGGTGAGCAGTTCTTC. It encodes CASRKRVGEQFF.

The CDR3 sequence is CASSFVPTGAGNTEAFF. The CDR3 nucleotides are TGTGCCAGCAGTTTCGTACCCACAGGGGCCGGGAACACTGAAGCTTTCTTT. The chain joins TRBV27 to TRBJ1-1; 7 nucleotides match TRBD1. Germline V gives CDR1 MNHEY, CDR2 SMNVEV (reference sequence). The V segment lost 3 bases and the J segment 1 base; nucleotides outside the gene matches: 11. The CDR3 covers 17 residues.

V usage is TRBV28 and J usage is TRBJ1-2; 9 positions match TRBD1. Germline assignment: CDR1 MDHEN and CDR2 SYDVKM. CDR3 size: 14 residues. V trimming: 5 bases; J trimming: 5 bases; junction bases outside the gene matches: 6. The chain's CDR3 is CASSLGQGKYGYTF. CDR3 bases: TGTGCCAGCAGTCTGGGACAGGGAAAGTATGGCTACACCTTC.

The J gene is TRBJ2-5, the V gene TRBV19; 8 positions agree with TRBD1. The CDR3 extends over 14 amino acids. The germline V gene has CDR1 LNHDA and CDR2 SQIVND (reference sequence). With V trimmed by 5 bases and J by 5 bases, 7 bases remained unmatched. In DNA, the CDR3 is TGTGCCAGTAGTGAGACAGGGGTTTGGGAGACCCAGTACTTC. Amino acids: CASSETGVWETQYF.

This clone was recorded a few times. This sequence joins TRBV5-1 and TRBJ2-4, with a possible D match to TRBD2 (6 bases). The CDR3 has 16 amino acids. Germline values: CDR1 SGHRS, CDR2 YFSETQ. Trimming stripped 4 bases from V and 2 bases from J, with 16 bases between. CDR3 coding DNA: TGCGCCAGCAGCCCGGAAGGTGCGGGACCCAAAAACATTCAGTACTTC. Protein sequence: CASSPEGAGPKNIQYF. The full variable domain, its missing parts supplied by reference TRBV5-1 and TRBJ2-4, is KAGVTQTPRYLIKTRGQQVTLSCSPISGHRSVSWYQQTPGQGLQFLFEYFSETQRNKGNFPGRFSGRQFSNSRSEMNVSTLELGDSALYLCASSPEGAGPKNIQYFGAGTRLSVL.

In the case of this clone: Other DNA sequences in the sample encode the same CDR3. V and J are TRBV5-1 and TRBJ1-1; D is undetermined. V shed 0 bases and J shed 1 base, with 7 bases lying between them. The CDR3 contains 14 residues. The V gene's germline CDR1 is SGHRS and CDR2 YFSETQ. The CDR3 DNA reads TGCGCCAGCAGCTTGGCTGGCGGGAACACTGAAGCTTTCTTT. It translates to CASSLAGGNTEAFF.

The chain joins TRBV7-8 to TRBJ2-3; D gene unclear. Germline assignment: CDR1 SGHVS and CDR2 FQNEAQ. V shed 1 base and J shed 0 bases, with 8 bases lying between them. This CDR3 spans 15 amino acids. The CDR3 DNA follows: TGTGCCAGCAGCTTAGGGGCCCGTAGCACAGATACGCAGTATTTT. Amino acid sequence: CASSLGARSTDTQYF. Full variable domain (rest looked up from reference TRBV7-8 and TRBJ2-3): GAGVSQSPRYKVAKRGQDVALRCDPISGHVSLFWYQQALGQGPEFLTYFQNEAQLDKSGLPSDRFFAERPEGSVSTLKIQRTQQEDSAVYLCASSLGARSTDTQYFGPGTRLTVL.

The genes are TRBV18 and TRBJ1-6; D gene ambiguous. The V gene's germline CDR1 is KGHSH and CDR2 LQKENI. V lost 3 bases, J lost 12 bases, and 18 bases lay in between. CDR3 size: 15 residues. CDR3 coding DNA: TGTGCCAGCTCACCTGAGAACGCGGGTCGGGAACCCCTCCACTTT. Encoded protein: CASSPENAGREPLHF.

CDR3 DNA sequence: TGTGCCAGCAGCCCCCGGCAGGCACAAGGCTACACCTTC. Translated: CASSPRQAQGYTF. The chain joins TRBV7-2 to TRBJ1-2; D unresolved. Germline assignment: CDR1 SGHTA and CDR2 FQGNSA. V shed 5 bases and J shed 8 bases, with 15 bases lying between them. CDR3 length: 13 amino acids.

The CDR3 loop is CASSFSDIPRGYTF. The CDR3 bases are TGTGCCAGCAGCTTTTCGGACATCCCGAGAGGCTACACCTTC. The J gene is TRBJ1-2, the V gene TRBV27, with a tentative D call TRBD1 (5 bases). V lost 6 bases to trimming and J lost 8 bases, with 19 bases between them. This CDR3 has 14 amino acids. Germline assignment: CDR1 MNHEY and CDR2 SMNVEV (reference sequence).